One sample yielded the 30 T cell receptor beta chains listed below, sequenced in a study of T cells after posttransplantation cyclophosphamide. The data were produced by immunoSEQ multiplex PCR, yet TCRdb's version contains in-frame clones alone and is incomplete. The repertoire has roughly 20,000 clones, 95% to 98% of them found once; the top ten carry 0.15% to 0.2%. Cells defined as naive were viable CD3+CD4+ or CD3+CD8+ and CCR7+CD45RA+CD45RO-CD95-CD27+CD28+. The sample consisted of naive CD4+ T cells sorted from PBMCs. All receptors come from a man aged 35 to 55 in good health, CMV-negative, and a related stem cell transplant donor.

Comment on this clone: Germline is not matched at one junction end, which may reflect a read error. The chain combines TRBV19 with TRBJ2-4; TRBD1 aligns across 9 bases. There are 13 residues in the CDR3. Germline CDR1 and CDR2: LNHDA and SQIVND (reference sequence). The CDR3 DNA reads TGTGCCAGTAGTTGGGACAGGGAAAACCTTCAGTACTTC. Protein: CASSWDRENLQYF.

J is TRBJ2-5 and V is TRBV29-1, with D maybe TRBD1 (5 bases). Trimming cost V 7 bases and J 5 bases, with 17 bases left between them. CDR1 SQVTM and CDR2 ANQGSEA come from the germline V gene. The CDR3 is made up of 13 amino acids. This chain's CDR3 is CSARTTRWETQYF. The CDR3 DNA is TGCAGCGCTCGGACAACCCGGTGGGAGACCCAGTACTTC.

The count of this clone is one. This chain connects TRBV11-2 to TRBJ2-7; 10 nucleotides agree with TRBD2. The V gene's germline CDR1 is SGHAT and CDR2 FQNNGV. The V gene end was trimmed by 1 base and the J gene end by 8 bases; junction bases not matched to a gene: 14. This CDR3 comprises 17 residues. CDR3 sequence: CASSLVGDASGSLKQYF. The DNA for the CDR3 is TGTGCCAGCAGCTTAGTGGGTGATGCTAGCGGGAGTTTGAAGCAGTACTTC.

The V and J genes are TRBV28 and TRBJ2-7; possible D gene TRBD2, 5 bases. The CDR3 sequence is 16 residues long. V was clipped by 3 bases and J by 1 base, with 16 bases between them. Germline CDR1 reads MDHEN; CDR2 reads SYDVKM. The CDR3 DNA reads TGTGCCAGCAGTTTGGTTATCAGCGGACGGTCCTACGAGCAGTACTTC. Amino acid sequence: CASSLVISGRSYEQYF.

The chain employs TRBV6-1 and TRBJ2-5, with 8 positions matching TRBD1. The closer fit of TRBJ2-7 to the DNA end suggests the J call may be wrong. Germline CDR1 MNHNS, CDR2 SASEGT. This CDR3 is 13 amino acids long. CDR3 DNA: TGTGCCAGCAGAACCCCAGGGGGCGACGAGCAGTACTTC. It encodes CASRTPGGDEQYF.

V gene TRBV6-1 combines with J gene TRBJ1-5; 7 positions agree with TRBD1. CDR3 length: 15 residues. Germline loops: CDR1 MNHNS, CDR2 SASEGT. Losses at the gene ends were 5 bases for V and 2 bases for J; bases not matched to a gene: 6. The CDR3 nucleotides are TGTGCCAGCAGTCCGAACAGGGGCGGCAATCAGCCCCAGCATTTT. Amino acids: CASSPNRGGNQPQHF.

V gene TRBV28 combines with J gene TRBJ2-7; 10 bases map to TRBD2. Germline CDR1 and CDR2: MDHEN and SYDVKM. The CDR3 has 14 residues. V was pared by 6 bases and J by 4 bases, with 6 bases of the junction left unmatched. CDR3 DNA sequence: TGTGCCAGCAGAACTAGCGGGAACACGTACGAGCAGTACTTC. Amino acid sequence: CASRTSGNTYEQYF. The full variable domain, its missing parts supplied by reference TRBV28 and TRBJ2-7, is DVKVTQSSRYLVKRTGEKVFLECVQDMDHENMFWYRQDPGLGLRLIYFSYDVKMKEKGDIPEGYSVSREKKERFSLILESASTNQTSMYLCASRTSGNTYEQYFGPGTRLTVT.

CDR3 sequence (DNA): TGCGCCAGCAGACAGGAGAGGCAGAGCCAAGAGACCCAGTACTTC. Its protein product is CASRQERQSQETQYF. This chain links TRBV4-3 with TRBJ2-5; tentative D call: TRBD1 (5 bases). The germline V and J ends were trimmed by 6 bases and 1 base, with 15 bases remaining between them. The germline CDR1 and CDR2 sequences are LGHNA and YSLEER. CDR3 size: 15 residues.

The chain uses TRBV5-4 and TRBJ1-2; perhaps TRBD1 as D (6 bases). The ends were cut back, 4 bases at V and 2 bases at J, with 18 bases in the middle. Per the germline V gene, CDR1 is SGHNT and CDR2 is YYREEE (reference sequence). This CDR3 is 16 amino acids long. The CDR3 bases are TGTGCCAGCAGCCGAGGGGGGGCGGGGAACAACTATGGCTACACCTTC. Amino acids: CASSRGGAGNNYGYTF.

As regards this clone: The junction differs from germline at one of its ends, possibly a read error. This chain uses TRBV19 with TRBJ1-4; D not resolved. Germline V gene lookup returns CDR1 LNHDA and CDR2 SQIVND (reference sequence). This CDR3 comprises 8 residues. CDR3 coding DNA: TGTGCCAGTATGAGGAGGGATTTT. This codes for CASMRRDF.

This clone appeared a single time. The chain couples TRBV6-1 to TRBJ1-6, with D uncertain. Germline loops: CDR1 MNHNS, CDR2 SASEGT. The CDR3 extends over 15 amino acids. Trimming shortened V by 8 bases and J by 0 bases, and 11 bases separated the two germline ends. CDR3 amino acids: CASARRGSYNSPLHF. CDR3 coding DNA: TGTGCCAGCGCCCGGAGAGGCTCCTATAATTCACCCCTCCACTTT.

This chain links TRBV6-1 with TRBJ1-2, with D perhaps TRBD1 (5 bases). CDR1 and CDR2 from the germline V gene are MNHNS and SASEGT. The CDR3 extends over 12 amino acids. The germline V and J ends were trimmed by 4 bases and 8 bases, with 11 bases remaining between them. The CDR3, as DNA: TGTGCCAGCAGTGTGGGGGGAAACGGCTACACCTTC. Translation: CASSVGGNGYTF.

V and J are TRBV7-2 and TRBJ2-5; 12 bases agree with TRBD1. With V trimmed by 1 base and J by 5 bases, 5 bases remained unmatched. The CDR3 contains 16 residues. The V gene's germline CDR1 is SGHTA and CDR2 FQGNSA. CDR3 protein: CASSLGGTGGAETQYF. CDR3 DNA: TGTGCCAGCAGCTTAGGAGGGACAGGGGGCGCGGAGACCCAGTACTTC.

This rearrangement joins TRBV7-9 to TRBJ1-1; no clear D. The CDR3 covers 14 residues. The V end was cut by 5 bases, the J end by 3 bases, with 13 bases between. Germline lookup yields CDR1 SEHNR and CDR2 FQNEAQ (reference sequence). The CDR3 region is CASSLTSLDTEAFF. In DNA, the CDR3 is TGTGCCAGCAGCCTAACTTCCTTGGACACTGAAGCTTTCTTT.

V and J are TRBV7-2 and TRBJ2-3; 10 positions agree with TRBD2. The CDR3 runs 14 residues. Unmatched junction bases numbered 2, after V lost 5 bases and J lost 3 bases. Germline loops: CDR1 SGHTA, CDR2 FQGNSA. The CDR3 loop is CASSEGLATDTQYF. The CDR3 DNA follows: TGTGCCAGCAGCGAGGGACTAGCGACAGATACGCAGTATTTT.

The chain carries TRBV27 and TRBJ1-1; D is unclear. V lost 0 bases to trimming and J lost 1 base, with 3 bases between them. Germline V CDR1 and CDR2: MNHEY, SMNVEV (reference sequence). This CDR3 is built from 13 residues. CDR3 protein: CASSLSRNTEAFF. As DNA, the CDR3 is TGTGCCAGCAGTTTATCGAGGAACACTGAAGCTTTCTTT.

The rearrangement uses TRBV14 and TRBJ1-2; D ambiguous. This CDR3 has 13 residues. V was trimmed by 0 bases and J by 6 bases, leaving 8 bases between them. Germline V CDR1 and CDR2: SGHDN, FVKESK. Here the CDR3 reads CASSQDEGDGYTF. CDR3 bases: TGTGCCAGCAGCCAAGATGAGGGAGATGGCTACACCTTC. The full variable domain, completed using reference TRBV14 and TRBJ1-2, is EAGVTQFPSHSVIEKGQTVTLRCDPISGHDNLYWYRRVMGKEIKFLLHFVKESKQDESGMPNNRFLAERTGGTYSTLKVQPAELEDSGVYFCASSQDEGDGYTFGSGTRLTVV.

The V call is TRBV14, the J call TRBJ2-7; possible D gene TRBD2, 6 bases. The germline CDR1 and CDR2 sequences are SGHDN and FVKESK. This CDR3 is built from 16 residues. V dropped 4 bases and J dropped 0 bases, with 16 bases sitting between them. CDR3 region: CASSPTGVFSSYEQYF. The CDR3 DNA reads TGTGCCAGCAGCCCAACGGGAGTTTTTAGCTCCTACGAGCAGTACTTC.

The chain combines TRBV7-9 with TRBJ1-3; a possible D gene is TRBD1 (5 bases). CDR1 and CDR2 from the germline V gene are SEHNR and FQNEAQ (reference sequence). V lost 1 base and J lost 4, with 14 bases in between. The CDR3 contains 16 residues. The CDR3 region is CASSLVAGIQGNTIYF. The CDR3 DNA is TGTGCCAGCAGCTTAGTTGCAGGGATACAAGGAAACACCATATATTTT.

Only a few counts were recorded for this clone. The rearrangement links TRBV10-3 to TRBJ2-7, with 11 bases identical to TRBD2. Unmatched junction bases numbered 3, after V lost 5 bases and J lost 3 bases. This CDR3 has 14 residues. Looked up from germline, CDR1 is ENHRY and CDR2 is SYGVKD. The CDR3 is CAISLGTSGYEQYF. For the CDR3, the DNA is TGTGCCATCAGTCTCGGGACTAGCGGCTACGAGCAGTACTTC.

The chain uses TRBV11-3 and TRBJ1-1; possible D gene TRBD1, 5 bases. The V end lost 2 bases, the J end lost 6 bases, and 10 bases lay between the germline ends. CDR1 and CDR2 (germline): SGHNT, YENEEA. CDR3 length: 13 amino acids. The CDR3, as DNA: TGTGCCAGCAGCTTAAACAGGTGGCCTGAAGCTTTCTTT. Translated, it gives CASSLNRWPEAFF.

V gene TRBV6-4 combines with J gene TRBJ1-5, with D unresolved. The V gene lost 5 bases and the J gene lost 0 bases, with 5 bases spanning the gap. Germline V gene data show CDR1 as MRHNA and CDR2 as SNTAGT. The CDR3 spans 13 residues. Here the CDR3 reads CASSFNSNQPQHF. The CDR3 region has the DNA TGTGCCAGCAGTTTTAATAGCAATCAGCCCCAGCATTTT.

V usage is TRBV27 and J usage is TRBJ2-1; 14 nucleotides agree with TRBD2. The CDR3 runs to 14 residues. Looked up from germline, CDR1 is MNHEY and CDR2 is SMNVEV (reference sequence). V lost 8 bases and J lost 10; bases outside the gene matches: 7. CDR3 nucleotide sequence: TGTGCCAGCGCCTCCGGGACTAGCGGGAGAGAGCAGTTCTTC. It specifies CASASGTSGREQFF.

The genes are TRBV2 and TRBJ2-2; D gene ambiguous. Trimming removed 6 bases from V and 0 bases from J, with 8 bases in between. The CDR3 totals 14 residues. Per the germline V gene, CDR1 is SNHLY and CDR2 is FYNNEI. The chain's CDR3 is CASSPRTNTGELFF. The CDR3 DNA is TGTGCCAGCAGCCCGCGGACGAACACCGGGGAGCTGTTTTTT.

V and J are TRBV19 and TRBJ1-1, with a tentative D call TRBD1 (5 bases). Germline V gives CDR1 LNHDA, CDR2 SQIVND (reference sequence). The V end lost 6 bases, the J end lost 1 base, and 24 bases lay between the germline ends. The CDR3 contains 18 residues. CDR3 sequence: CASRTDIGRSLSNTEAFF. Written as DNA, the CDR3 is TGTGCCAGTAGAACGGACATAGGACGCTCCCTTTCGAACACTGAAGCTTTCTTT.

The chain carries TRBV11-2 and TRBJ1-2, with a tentative D call TRBD1 (5 bases). This CDR3 contains 16 residues. The germline V gene has CDR1 SGHAT and CDR2 FQNNGV. Deletions cut 4 bases from V and 4 bases from J, with 19 bases between. The chain's CDR3 is CASSSPAIWGRYGYTF. The CDR3, as DNA: TGTGCCAGCAGCTCTCCAGCGATCTGGGGCCGCTATGGCTACACCTTC.

The V call is TRBV6-5, the J call TRBJ1-1; weak D call: TRBD1 (5 bases). CDR1 is MNHEY and CDR2 is SVGAGI in the germline V gene. The V gene lost 4 bases and the J gene lost 5 bases, with 17 bases spanning the gap. The CDR3 runs 15 residues. CDR3 nucleotides: TGTGCCAGCAGTTCCCCTTCAGGGCCCCGAACTGAAGCTTTCTTT. This codes for CASSSPSGPRTEAFF.

The V call is TRBV28, the J call TRBJ1-5; D is undetermined. CDR3 length: 14 residues. The germline V gene has CDR1 MDHEN and CDR2 SYDVKM. Trimming stripped 5 bases from V and 1 base from J, with 9 bases between. The CDR3 DNA reads TGTGCCAGCAGTCCGAGTTCCAGCAATCAGCCCCAGCATTTT. This codes for CASSPSSSNQPQHF.

The gene calls are TRBV6-1 and TRBJ1-5, with no clear D. This CDR3 contains 14 residues. Germline CDR1 and CDR2: MNHNS and SASEGT. The V end was cut by 6 bases, the J end by 0 bases, with 9 bases between. The CDR3 reads CASRTAYSNQPQHF. The CDR3 DNA sequence: TGTGCCAGCAGAACAGCTTATAGCAATCAGCCCCAGCATTTT.

This rearrangement joins TRBV2 to TRBJ1-2; tentatively, D is TRBD1 (6 bases). Germline loops: CDR1 SNHLY, CDR2 FYNNEI. The CDR3 runs 13 residues. Trimming pared 6 bases from V and 4 bases from J, leaving 12 bases between. CDR3 nucleotide sequence: TGTGCCAGCAGGATACAGGGTACCTATGGCTACACCTTC. Its translation: CASRIQGTYGYTF. Based on the CDR3 plus reference TRBV2 and TRBJ1-2, the full variable domain is EPEVTQTPSHQVTQMGQEVILRCVPISNHLYFYWYRQILGQKVEFLVSFYNNEISEKSEIFDDQFSVERPDGSNFTLKIRSTKLEDSAMYFCASRIQGTYGYTFGSGTRLTVV.